This entry concerns a single T cell receptor beta chain. Four subsets defined by CD45RA and CD27 were sorted after CD3, CD4, CD8 and live/dead staining. This specimen belongs to a study of naive and memory T cell subsets. Two oligonucleotides, mixed equimolar, formed the beta constant-region primer covering TRBC1 and TRBC2. Nested alpha and beta constant-region primers with the SP2 primer drove four PCR rounds on ligated cDNA. The cDNA 3' end received a ligated single-stranded oligonucleotide carrying the SP2 primer and a 12-nucleotide UMI. One entry per CDR3 protein results from TCRdb running MiXCR on the UMI-ligation and nested PCR reads. The repertoire consists of 17,000 or so distinct CDR3 sequences, with roughly 8.4% occurring once and the leading ten covering 23%. V dropped 6 bases and J dropped 1; count of bases not matched to a gene: 9. This CDR3 region has 14 residues. Germline values: CDR1 DFQATT, CDR2 SNEGSKA (reference sequence).

The sample taken for sequencing was central memory CD8+ T cells from blood. The receptor was isolated from a human donor in good health. V usage is TRBV20-1 and J usage is TRBJ2-7; TRBD1 aligns across 7 bases. The CDR3 sequence is CSADGTVESYEQYF. CDR3 DNA: TGCAGTGCCGACGGGACAGTAGAATCCTACGAGCAGTACTTC.